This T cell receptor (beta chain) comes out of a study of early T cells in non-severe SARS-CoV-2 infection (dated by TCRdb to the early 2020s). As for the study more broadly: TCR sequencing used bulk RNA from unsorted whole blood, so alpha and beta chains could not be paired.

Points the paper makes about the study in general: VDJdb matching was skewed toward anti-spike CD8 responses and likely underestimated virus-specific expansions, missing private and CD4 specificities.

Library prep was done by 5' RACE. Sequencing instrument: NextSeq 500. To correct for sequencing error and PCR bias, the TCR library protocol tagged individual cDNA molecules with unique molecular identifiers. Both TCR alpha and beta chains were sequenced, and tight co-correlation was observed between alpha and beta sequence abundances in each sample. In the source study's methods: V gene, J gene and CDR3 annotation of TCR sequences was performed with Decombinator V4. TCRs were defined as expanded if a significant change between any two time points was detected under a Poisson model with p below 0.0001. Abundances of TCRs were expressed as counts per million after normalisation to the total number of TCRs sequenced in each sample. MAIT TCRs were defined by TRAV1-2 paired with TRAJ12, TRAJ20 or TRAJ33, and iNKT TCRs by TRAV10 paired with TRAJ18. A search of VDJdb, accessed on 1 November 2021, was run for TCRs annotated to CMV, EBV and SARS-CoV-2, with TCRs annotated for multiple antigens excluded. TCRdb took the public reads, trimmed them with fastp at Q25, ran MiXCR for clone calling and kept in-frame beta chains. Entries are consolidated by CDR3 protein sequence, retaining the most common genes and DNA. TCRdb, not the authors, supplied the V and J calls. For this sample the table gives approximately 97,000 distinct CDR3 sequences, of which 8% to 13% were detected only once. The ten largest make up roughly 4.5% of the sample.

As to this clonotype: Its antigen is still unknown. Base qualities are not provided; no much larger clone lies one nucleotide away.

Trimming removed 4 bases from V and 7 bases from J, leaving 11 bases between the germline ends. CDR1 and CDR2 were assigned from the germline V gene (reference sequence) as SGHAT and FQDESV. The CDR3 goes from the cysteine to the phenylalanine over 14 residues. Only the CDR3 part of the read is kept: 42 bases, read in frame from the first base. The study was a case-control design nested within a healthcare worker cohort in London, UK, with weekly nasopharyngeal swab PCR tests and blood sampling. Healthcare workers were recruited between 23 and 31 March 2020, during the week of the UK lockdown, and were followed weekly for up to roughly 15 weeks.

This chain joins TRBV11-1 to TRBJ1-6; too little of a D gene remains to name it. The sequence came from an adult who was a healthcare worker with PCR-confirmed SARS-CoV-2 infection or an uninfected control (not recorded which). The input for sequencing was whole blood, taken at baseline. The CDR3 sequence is CASSSLSTNSPLHF. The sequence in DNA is TGTGCCAGCAGCTCTCTGTCCACGAATTCACCCCTCCACTTT.